This record concerns one T cell receptor (beta chain) sequence. Its antigen is unknown. Repertoires were generated with immunoSEQ multiplex PCR, while TCRdb's copy carries only in-frame clones and drops some. The profile shows 15,000 or so clones, approximately 80% of them singletons. Frozen PBMC stocks contributed roughly 2 micrograms of genomic DNA to the TCR beta libraries. This sample was included in a study of cytotoxic CD8 clonotypes in ibrutinib-treated CLL. At the level of the study: In all, about a dozen patients were relapsed/refractory, about 15 were treatment-naive and fewer than 18 were IGHV unmutated. Response was recorded as partial in some 24 patients and complete in 2; at median around 68 months, around 14 remained remitted and approximately twelve had progressed. The study's findings and limits: Sampling of sustained-remission and progressing patients occurred at differing times.

The CDR3 totals 14 residues. Unmatched junction bases numbered 4, after V lost 4 bases and J lost 5 bases. The germline gives CDR1 SGHAT, CDR2 FQNNGV. The chain links TRBV11-2 to TRBJ1-2; 10 nucleotides align to TRBD1. Specimen: PBMCs, collected before ibrutinib treatment. This clonotype was sampled from a human donor with chronic lymphocytic leukemia. CDR3 sequence: CASSYKGQGYGYTF. CDR3 nucleotides: TGTGCCAGCAGCTATAAGGGACAGGGGTATGGCTACACCTTC. The full variable domain, rest sourced from reference TRBV11-2 and TRBJ1-2, is EAGVAQSPRYKIIEKRQSVAFWCNPISGHATLYWYQQILGQGPKLLIQFQNNGVVDDSQLPKDRFSAERLKGVDSTLKIQPAKLEDSAVYLCASSYKGQGYGYTFGSGTRLTVV.